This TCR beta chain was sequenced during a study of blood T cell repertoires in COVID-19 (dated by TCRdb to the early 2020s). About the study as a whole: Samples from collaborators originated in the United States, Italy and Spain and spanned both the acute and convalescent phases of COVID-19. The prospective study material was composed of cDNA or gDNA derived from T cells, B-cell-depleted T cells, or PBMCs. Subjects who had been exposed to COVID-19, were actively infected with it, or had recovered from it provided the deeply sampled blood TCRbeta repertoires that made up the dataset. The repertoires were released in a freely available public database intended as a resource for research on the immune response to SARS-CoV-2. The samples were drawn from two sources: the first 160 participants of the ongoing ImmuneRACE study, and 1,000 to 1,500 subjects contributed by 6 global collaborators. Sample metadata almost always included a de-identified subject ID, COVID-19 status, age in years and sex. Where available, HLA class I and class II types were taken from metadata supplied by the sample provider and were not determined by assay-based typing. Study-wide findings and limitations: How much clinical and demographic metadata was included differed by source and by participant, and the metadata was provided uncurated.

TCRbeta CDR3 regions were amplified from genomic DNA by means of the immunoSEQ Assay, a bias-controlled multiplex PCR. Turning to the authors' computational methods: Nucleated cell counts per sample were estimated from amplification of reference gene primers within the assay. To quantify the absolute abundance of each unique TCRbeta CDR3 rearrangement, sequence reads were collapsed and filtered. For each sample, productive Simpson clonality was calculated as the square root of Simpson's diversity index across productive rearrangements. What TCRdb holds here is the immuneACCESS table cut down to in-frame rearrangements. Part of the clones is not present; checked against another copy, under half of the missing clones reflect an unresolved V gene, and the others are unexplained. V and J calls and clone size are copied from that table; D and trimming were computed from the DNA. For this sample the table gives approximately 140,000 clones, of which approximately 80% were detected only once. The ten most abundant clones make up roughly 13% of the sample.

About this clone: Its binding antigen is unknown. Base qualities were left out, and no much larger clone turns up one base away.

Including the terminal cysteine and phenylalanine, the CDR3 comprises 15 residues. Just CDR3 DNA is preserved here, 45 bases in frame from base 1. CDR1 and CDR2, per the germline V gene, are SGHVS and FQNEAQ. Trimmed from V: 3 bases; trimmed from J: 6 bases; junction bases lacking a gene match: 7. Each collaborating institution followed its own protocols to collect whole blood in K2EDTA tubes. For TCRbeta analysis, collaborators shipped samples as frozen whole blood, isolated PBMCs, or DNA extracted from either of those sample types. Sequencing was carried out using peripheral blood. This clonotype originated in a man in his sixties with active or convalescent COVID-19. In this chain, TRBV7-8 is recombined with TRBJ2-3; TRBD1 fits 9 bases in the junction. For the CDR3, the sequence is CASSLNRGLRDTQYF. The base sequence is TGTGCCAGCAGCTTGAACAGGGGGCTCAGGGATACGCAGTATTTT.